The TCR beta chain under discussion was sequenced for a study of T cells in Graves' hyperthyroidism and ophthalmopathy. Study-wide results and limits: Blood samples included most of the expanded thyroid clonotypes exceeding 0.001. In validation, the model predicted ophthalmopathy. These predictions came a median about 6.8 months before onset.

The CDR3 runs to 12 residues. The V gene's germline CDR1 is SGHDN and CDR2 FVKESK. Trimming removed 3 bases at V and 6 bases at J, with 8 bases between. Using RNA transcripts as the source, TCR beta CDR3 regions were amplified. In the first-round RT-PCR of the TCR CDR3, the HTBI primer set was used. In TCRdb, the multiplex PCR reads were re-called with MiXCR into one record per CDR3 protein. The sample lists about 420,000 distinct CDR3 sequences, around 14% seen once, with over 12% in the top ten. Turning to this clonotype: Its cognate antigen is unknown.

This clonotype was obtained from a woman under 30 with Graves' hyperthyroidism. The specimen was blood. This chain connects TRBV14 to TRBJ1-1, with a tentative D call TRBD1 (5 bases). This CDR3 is CASSHRGAEAFF. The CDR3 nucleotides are TGTGCCAGCAGCCATCGGGGGGCTGAAGCTTTCTTT. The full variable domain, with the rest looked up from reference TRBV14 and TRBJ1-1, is EAGVTQFPSHSVIEKGQTVTLRCDPISGHDNLYWYRRVMGKEIKFLLHFVKESKQDESGMPNNRFLAERTGGTYSTLKVQPAELEDSGVYFCASSHRGAEAFFGQGTRLTVV.